Sequencing of this T cell receptor (beta chain) was carried out in a study of blood T cells in healthy people across ages. Study-wide findings and caveats: Getting older went along with TCR beta diversity per million T cells dropping roughly linearly.

The authors ran a second PCR of about 6 to 11 cycles using a sample-barcoded 5' primer and a J-beta primer mix. Each CDR3 protein is one row after TCRdb ran MiXCR on the 5' RACE reads. The table records 780,000 or so distinct CDR3 sequences, around 50% of them present only once. The V gene end was trimmed by 5 bases and the J gene end by 2 bases; junction bases not matched to a gene: 11. The V gene's germline CDR1 is SNHLY and CDR2 FYNNEI. The CDR3 runs to 16 residues. As concerns this clonotype: The antigen remains unidentified.

The V call is TRBV2, the J call TRBJ2-5; 7 positions match TRBD2. This sequence originates from a man aged 35 to 55 in good health. The sequencing input was blood. The CDR3 loop is CASSPIGGGGQETQYF. As DNA, the CDR3 is TGTGCCAGCAGTCCCATAGGTGGCGGGGGACAAGAGACCCAGTACTTC. The whole variable domain, filled in from reference TRBV2 and TRBJ2-5, reads EPEVTQTPSHQVTQMGQEVILRCVPISNHLYFYWYRQILGQKVEFLVSFYNNEISEKSEIFDDQFSVERPDGSNFTLKIRSTKLEDSAMYFCASSPIGGGGQETQYFGPGTRLLVL.